This T cell receptor beta chain derives from a study of blood T cell repertoires in COVID-19. Across the study: The United States, Italy and Spain supplied acute and convalescent COVID-19 samples.

The CDR3 has 13 amino acids. With 2 bases removed from V and 4 bases from J, the gap between germline ends came to 9 bases. Germline V CDR1 and CDR2: SGHKS, YYEKEE (reference sequence). Sequenced by immunoSEQ multiplex PCR; TCRdb stores in-frame clones only, minus some. Seen here are about 110,000 clones, 85% to 90% observed once, and the top ten hold approximately 1.1%. V and J are TRBV5-5 and TRBJ1-2; maybe TRBD1 (6 bases). This TCR came from a human donor in a cohort sampled during active COVID-19. The source material was peripheral blood. CDR3 in DNA: TGTGCCAGCAGCTTAGGGGGAATCTATGGCTACACCTTC. Amino acid sequence: CASSLGGIYGYTF.